This TCR beta chain was observed in a study of graft-versus-host responses after intestinal transplantation. Study overall: Multivisceral, liver-intestinal, or isolated intestinal grafts were transplanted into recipients. Anti-thymocyte globulin induction was given to all recipients, followed by tacrolimus and steroids for roughly 3 years.

CDR1 is MNHEY and CDR2 is SVGAGI in the germline V gene. The CDR3 contains 14 residues. On this clone itself: Its specificity is not known. An end of the junction differs from the germline gene, which may be a read error.

Overall study findings and caveats: GvH clones detected in recipient marrow included some appearing first in ileum or blood.

Sequencing used immunoSEQ multiplex PCR; TCRdb keeps in-frame clones, though not all of them. This sample has about 93,000 clones; approximately 92% occur once, and the top ten carry 0.49%. The sequence was collected from a human donor who received an intestinal transplant. The chain links TRBV6-5 to TRBJ2-5, with unresolved D. Sequenced here: unstimulated CD8+ T cells sorted from spleen or lymph node cells, sampled before intestinal transplant. CDR3 amino acids: CASSYGPNQETQYF. CDR3 in DNA: TGTGCCAGCAGTTACGGGCCTAACCAGGAGACCCAGTACTTC.